The sequence of this T cell receptor beta chain was determined in a study of neurological immune-mediated disorders. Study results and caveats: The greatest degree of TCR clonal expansion was observed in HTLV-1-associated myelopathy, with the lowest in multiple sclerosis, below that of healthy controls.

Comment on this clonotype: As yet, its antigen is unknown.

The authors produced cDNA by 5'RACE using 10-nucleotide random UMIs. TCRdb analysed the 5' RACE reads with MiXCR anew, one entry per CDR3 protein. The sample carries 65,000 to 90,000 distinct CDR3 sequences, approximately 5% recorded once. J gave up 9 bases and V 1 base, and 3 bases lay outside the gene matches. This CDR3 comprises 15 residues. Germline V gene sequence: CDR1 SGHNT, CDR2 YYREEE (reference sequence). The rearrangement joins TRBV5-4 to TRBJ2-1, with 14 bases aligning to TRBD2. The sample taken for sequencing was PBMCs. The sequence was collected from a woman aged 30 to 39 with multiple sclerosis. The CDR3 region has the DNA TGTGCCAGCAGCTTGAACGGACTAGCGGGAGGTGAGCAGTTCTTC. This translates into CASSLNGLAGGEQFF.